This TCR beta chain was found in a study of cytomegalovirus exposure and HLA in healthy donors. Whole-study results and caveats: Productive status was seen about 90% or about 30% of the time for most TCR beta V segments in an earlier analysis.

As for the donors, each was a healthy bone marrow donor. At collection, donors were nominally healthy, but unrecorded immune exposures were probable. The PCR ran on 60 Vbeta and 13 Jbeta primers. This table comes from immunoSEQ multiplex PCR, and its TCRdb copy is limited to in-frame clones, with some not included. The sample records about 200,000 clones, 82% being singletons. The CDR3 loop spans 14 amino acids. The germline V gene has CDR1 SGHKS and CDR2 YYEKEE (reference sequence). With 4 bases removed from V and 2 bases from J, the gap between germline ends came to 12 bases. This clone was seen once. Antigen specificity is unknown.

This receptor was identified in a woman in her fifties or sixties in good health and CMV-seropositive. Sequencing input: PBMCs. V usage is TRBV5-5 and J usage is TRBJ1-2; D is unclear. This chain's CDR3 is CASSPYSGNYGYTF. Here the CDR3 DNA reads TGTGCCAGCAGCCCCTATTCAGGAAACTATGGCTACACCTTC.